The sequence of this T cell receptor (beta chain) was determined in a study of blood T cell repertoires in COVID-19. Libraries were prepared by immunoSEQ multiplex PCR; TCRdb keeps only in-frame clonotypes and omits some of them. The profile covers under 350,000 clones, with approximately 83% appearing a single time and more than 9.5% taken by the ten largest. The J segment lost 5 bases and the V segment lost 5 bases, leaving 2 bases of the junction unmatched. Germline-derived CDR1 and CDR2 are SGHNT and YYREEE (reference sequence). This CDR3 is 13 amino acids long. The chain recombines TRBV5-4 with TRBJ1-4; the match to TRBD1 covers 8 bases. The specimen was peripheral blood. This sequence was found in a woman aged 70-85 years with acute or convalescent COVID-19. CDR3 sequence (DNA): TGTGCCAGCAGTAGACAGGGGAATGAAAAACTGTTTTTT. Translating it yields CASSRQGNEKLFF.